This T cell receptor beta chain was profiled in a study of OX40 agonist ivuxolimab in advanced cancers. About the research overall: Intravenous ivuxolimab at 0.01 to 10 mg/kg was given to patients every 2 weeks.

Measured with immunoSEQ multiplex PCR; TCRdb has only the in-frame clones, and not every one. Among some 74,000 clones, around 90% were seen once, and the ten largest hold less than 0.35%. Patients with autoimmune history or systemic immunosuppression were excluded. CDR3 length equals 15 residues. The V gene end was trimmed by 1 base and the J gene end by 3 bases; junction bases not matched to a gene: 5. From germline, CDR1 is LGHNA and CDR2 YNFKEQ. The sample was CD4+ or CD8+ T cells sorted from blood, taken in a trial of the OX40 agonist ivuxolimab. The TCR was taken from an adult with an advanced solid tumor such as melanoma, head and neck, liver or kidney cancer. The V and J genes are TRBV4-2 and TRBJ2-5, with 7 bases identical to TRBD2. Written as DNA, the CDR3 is TGTGCCAGCAGCCAAGTTGCGGGGGAGAAAGAGACCCAGTACTTC. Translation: CASSQVAGEKETQYF.